Listed here are 17 T cell receptor beta chains from one sample, sequenced in a study of cytomegalovirus exposure and HLA in healthy donors. PCR employed 60 Vbeta and 13 Jbeta primers. Measured with immunoSEQ multiplex PCR; TCRdb has only the in-frame clones, and not every one. Among 110,000 to 150,000 clones listed, just under 85% were seen once. Sequenced material: PBMCs. The source of these receptors is a man aged 35 to 55 in good health and CMV-seropositive.

This chain connects TRBV18 to TRBJ1-1; the D gene is possibly TRBD1 (5 bases). The CDR3 length is 14 residues. V gave up 0 bases and J gave up 6 bases, with 11 bases separating them. CDR1 KGHSH and CDR2 LQKENI come from the germline V gene. The CDR3 nucleotides are TGTGCCAGCTCACCACCTGGGAGGGACCCTGAAGCTTTCTTT. Translating gives CASSPPGRDPEAFF.

The chain links TRBV6-1 to TRBJ1-1; D unresolved. The CDR3 totals 12 residues. CDR1 and CDR2 from the germline V gene are MNHNS and SASEGT. V shed 3 bases and J shed 0 bases, with 2 bases lying between them. The CDR3 here is CASSDMNTEAFF. The CDR3 bases are TGTGCCAGCAGTGATATGAACACTGAAGCTTTCTTT.

This rearrangement joins TRBV4-1 to TRBJ2-1; 8 bases map to TRBD2. The CDR3 spans 16 residues. With V trimmed by 0 bases and J by 5 bases, 6 bases remained unmatched. The germline V gene encodes CDR1 MGHRA and CDR2 YSYEKL. For the CDR3, the DNA is TGCGCCAGCAGCCAAGATCGGGGGGGGTCCCACAATGAGCAGTTCTTC. It is translated as CASSQDRGGSHNEQFF.

This rearrangement joins TRBV7-9 to TRBJ2-7; 7 bases line up with TRBD1. V gave up 4 bases and J gave up 0 bases; unmatched junction bases: 9. Germline lookup yields CDR1 SEHNR and CDR2 FQNEAQ (reference sequence). The CDR3 sequence is 16 residues long. Written as DNA, the CDR3 is TGTGCCAGCAGCTGGGACCTCGACAGGGCCTCCTACGAGCAGTACTTC. This gives the protein CASSWDLDRASYEQYF. The full variable domain, with the rest looked up from reference TRBV7-9 and TRBJ2-7, is DTGVSQNPRHKITKRGQNVTFRCDPISEHNRLYWYRQTLGQGPEFLTYFQNEAQLEKSRLLSDRFSAERPKGSFSTLEIQRTEQGDSAMYLCASSWDLDRASYEQYFGPGTRLTVT.

The rearrangement links TRBV5-4 to TRBJ2-5, with a possible D match to TRBD2 (5 bases). The V gene lost 5 bases and the J gene lost 5 bases, with 16 bases spanning the gap. Germline values: CDR1 SGHNT, CDR2 YYREEE (reference sequence). CDR3 length: 14 residues. CDR3 in amino acids: CASSVRGFWETQYF. The CDR3 nucleotides are TGTGCCAGCAGTGTCCGGGGATTCTGGGAGACCCAGTACTTC.

This chain connects TRBV4-3 to TRBJ1-4; 11 nucleotides line up with TRBD1. Germline V CDR1 and CDR2: LGHNA, YSLEER. The CDR3 is 17 residues long. V shed 2 bases, J shed 8 bases, and the junction held 10 bases outside the gene matches. The CDR3 DNA is TGCGCCAGCAGCCAAACAGGCCCGGGACAGGGGGGGGAAAAACTGTTTTTT. Its protein product is CASSQTGPGQGGEKLFF.

The rearrangement links TRBV19 to TRBJ2-2; perhaps TRBD1 as D (6 bases). Looked up from germline, CDR1 is LNHDA and CDR2 is SQIVND (reference sequence). The CDR3 spans 15 residues. Trimming stripped 6 bases from V and 3 bases from J, with 14 bases between. The CDR3 sequence is CASRADRMDTGELFF. The CDR3 bases are TGTGCCAGTAGAGCCGACAGGATGGACACCGGGGAGCTGTTTTTT.

This clone was seen once. The chain couples TRBV4-1 to TRBJ2-1; perhaps TRBD2 as D (6 bases). Trimming cost V 0 bases and J 10 bases, with 16 bases left between them. Per the germline V gene, CDR1 is MGHRA and CDR2 is YSYEKL. The CDR3 has 15 amino acids. The CDR3 DNA sequence: TGCGCCAGCAGCCAAGATCCTAGGGGAGGCCGCGAGCAGTTCTTC. It is translated as CASSQDPRGGREQFF.

The rearrangement links TRBV10-3 to TRBJ1-3; possibly TRBD1 for D (5 bases). V lost 0 bases, J lost 4 bases, and 10 bases lay in between. The CDR3 length is 15 residues. The germline CDR1 and CDR2 sequences are ENHRY and SYGVKD. The CDR3 DNA sequence: TGTGCCATCAGTGAGTCTCGGAACAGGGGAAACACCATATATTTT. Protein product: CAISESRNRGNTIYF.

The genes are TRBV29-1 and TRBJ2-2, with D perhaps matching TRBD1 (6 bases). The CDR3 extends over 13 amino acids. Per germline, CDR1 SQVTM and CDR2 ANQGSEA. The V end was cut by 8 bases, the J end by 3 bases, with 13 bases between. CDR3 DNA: TGCAGCTTTTTGACAGGTGACACCGGGGAGCTGTTTTTT. Translating it yields CSFLTGDTGELFF.

V and J are TRBV6-1 and TRBJ2-1, with 8 bases identical to TRBD2. The CDR3 spans 17 residues. Looked up from germline, CDR1 is MNHNS and CDR2 is SASEGT. The J segment lost 8 bases and the V segment lost 4 bases, leaving 16 bases of the junction unmatched. DNA of the CDR3: TGTGCCAGCAGTGCGCATACCGGGACTAGAGAGATCGATGAGCAGTTCTTC. This encodes CASSAHTGTREIDEQFF.

V is TRBV27 and J is TRBJ1-5, with D perhaps matching TRBD1 (5 bases). CDR3 length: 15 residues. Deletions cut 3 bases from V and 4 bases from J, with 13 bases between. CDR1 and CDR2 from the germline V gene are MNHEY and SMNVEV (reference sequence). The CDR3 protein is CASSLEGPGNQPQHF. The CDR3 DNA sequence: TGTGCCAGCAGTTTGGAGGGGCCGGGGAATCAGCCCCAGCATTTT.

The J gene is TRBJ2-7, the V gene TRBV7-3, with TRBD2 matching 12 bases. Losses at the gene ends were 6 bases for V and 6 bases for J; bases not matched to a gene: 9. The V gene's germline CDR1 is SGHTA and CDR2 FQGTGA. The CDR3 runs 15 residues. CDR3 sequence reads: CASSRTSGTHSEQYF. The CDR3 DNA follows: TGTGCCAGCAGTCGGACTAGCGGGACACACTCCGAGCAGTACTTC. Supplemented by reference TRBV7-3 and TRBJ2-7, the full variable domain reads GAGVSQTPSNKVTEKGKYVELRCDPISGHTALYWYRQSLGQGPEFLIYFQGTGAADDSGLPNDRFFAVRPEGSVSTLKIQRTERGDSAVYLCASSRTSGTHSEQYFGPGTRLTVT.

The chain links TRBV10-3 to TRBJ2-7; a possible D gene is TRBD2 (5 bases). The CDR3 is 15 amino acids. The V and J ends lost 3 bases and 2 bases respectively, with 14 bases between them. Germline CDR1 ENHRY, CDR2 SYGVKD. CDR3 protein: CAISDPAERPYEQYF. CDR3 bases: TGTGCCATCAGTGACCCGGCCGAGCGGCCCTACGAGCAGTACTTC.

CDR3 region: CAWSVPGLAGGADTGELFF. The CDR3 DNA is TGTGCCTGGAGCGTACCGGGACTAGCGGGAGGGGCGGACACCGGGGAGCTGTTTTTT. The gene calls are TRBV30 and TRBJ2-2, with 16 positions matching TRBD2. Germline V gene data show CDR1 as GTSNPN and CDR2 as SVGIG (reference sequence). The length of the CDR3 is 19 residues. J was trimmed by 3 bases and V by 3 bases; bases with no gene match: 10. The whole variable domain, filled in from reference TRBV30 and TRBJ2-2, reads SQTIHQWPATLVQPVGSPLSLECTVEGTSNPNLYWYRQAAGRGLQLLFYSVGIGQISSEVPQNLSASRPQDRQFILSSKKLLLSDSGFYLCAWSVPGLAGGADTGELFFGEGSRLTVL.

The chain employs TRBV30 and TRBJ1-5; D not resolved. Trimming removed 3 bases at V and 6 bases at J, with 12 bases between. CDR1 is GTSNPN and CDR2 is SVGIG in the germline V gene (reference sequence). The CDR3 is made up of 13 amino acids. The CDR3 is CAWRPGIGQPQHF. DNA of the CDR3: TGTGCCTGGAGACCGGGAATTGGTCAGCCCCAGCATTTT.

The chain couples TRBV10-3 to TRBJ2-3; a possible D gene is TRBD1 (7 bases). This CDR3 contains 15 residues. The V gene lost 2 bases and the J gene lost 2 bases, with 11 bases spanning the gap. CDR1 and CDR2 from the germline V gene are ENHRY and SYGVKD. The CDR3 spells CAISERRGHTDTQYF. CDR3 nucleotide sequence: TGTGCCATCAGTGAGCGGAGGGGGCACACAGATACGCAGTATTTT.